This T cell receptor beta chain stems from a study of blood T cell repertoires in COVID-19. Produced via immunoSEQ multiplex PCR; TCRdb's table is partial and in-frame only. The table has around 700,000 clones, about 90% seen once. V was pared by 0 bases and J by 6 bases, with 10 bases between. Germline V gives CDR1 SGHRS, CDR2 YFSETQ. The CDR3 has 14 amino acids. This chain links TRBV5-1 with TRBJ2-1; D remains unclear. The TCR sequence derives from a woman younger than 30 with acute or convalescent COVID-19. Sequenced: peripheral blood. This chain's CDR3 is CASSLASSGNEQFF. The CDR3 nucleotides are TGCGCCAGCAGCTTGGCGTCTAGTGGCAATGAGCAGTTCTTC.